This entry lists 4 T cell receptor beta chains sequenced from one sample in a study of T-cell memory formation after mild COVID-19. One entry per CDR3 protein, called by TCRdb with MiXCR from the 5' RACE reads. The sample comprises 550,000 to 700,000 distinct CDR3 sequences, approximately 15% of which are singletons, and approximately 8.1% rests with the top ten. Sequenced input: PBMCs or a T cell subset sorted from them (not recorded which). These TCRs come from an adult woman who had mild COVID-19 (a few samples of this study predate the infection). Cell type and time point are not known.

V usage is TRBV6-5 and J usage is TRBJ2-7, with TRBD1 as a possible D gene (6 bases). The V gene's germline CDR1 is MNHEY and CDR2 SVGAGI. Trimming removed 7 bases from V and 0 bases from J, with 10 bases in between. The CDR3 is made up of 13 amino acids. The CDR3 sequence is CASTRQDSYEQYF. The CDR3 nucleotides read TGTGCCAGCACCAGACAGGACTCCTACGAGCAGTACTTC.

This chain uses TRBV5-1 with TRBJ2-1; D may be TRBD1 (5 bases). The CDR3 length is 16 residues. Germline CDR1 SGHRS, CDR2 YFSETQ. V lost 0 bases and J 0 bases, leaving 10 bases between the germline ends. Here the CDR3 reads CASSLGGHPSYNEQFF. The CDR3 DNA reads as TGCGCCAGCAGCTTGGGGGGCCATCCCTCCTACAATGAGCAGTTCTTC.

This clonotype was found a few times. The CDR3 DNA reads as TGTGCCAGCAGTGTAGGGTTCGCCGGGGAGCTGTTTTTT. Amino acids: CASSVGFAGELFF. This chain connects TRBV6-2 or TRBV6-3 to TRBJ2-2; D not certain. The CDR3 sequence is 13 residues long. Looked up from germline, CDR1 is MNHEY and CDR2 is SVGEGT. V dropped 5 bases and J dropped 6 bases, with 10 bases sitting between them.

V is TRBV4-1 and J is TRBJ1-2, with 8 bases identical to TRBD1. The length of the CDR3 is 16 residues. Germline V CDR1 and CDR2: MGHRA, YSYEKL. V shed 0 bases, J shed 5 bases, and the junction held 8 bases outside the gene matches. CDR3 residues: CASSQDPRQGPYGYTF. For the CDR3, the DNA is TGCGCCAGCAGCCAAGATCCCCGACAGGGGCCATATGGCTACACCTTC.